The rows below give T cell receptor beta chains drawn from one sample of a study of blood T cell repertoires in COVID-19. Using immunoSEQ multiplex PCR, the repertoire was profiled, and TCRdb retains in-frame clones only, with some absent. Altogether some 230,000 clones are present, about 80% being singletons, with the ten largest covering 3%. Input material: peripheral blood. The receptor source for this set is a woman in her 30s who had recovered from COVID-19. Both conserved end residues are part of each CDR3. Fields, in order: D gene, V gene, J gene, clone size, CDR3 protein, CDR3 DNA. D genes are given only for firm matches. Only some rows state a clone size, as once, few, many or a class for expanded clones.

>TRBD2|TRBV7-2|TRBJ2-3|NA
CASSLAAGGLDTQYF
TGTGCCAGCAGCTTAGCGGCGGGAGGCCTGGATACGCAGTATTTT
>NA|TRBV19|TRBJ1-1|NA
CASSISTENTEAFF
TGTGCCAGTAGTATCTCGACAGAGAACACTGAAGCTTTCTTT
>NA|TRBV29-1|TRBJ2-7|NA
CSVPRRGRGYEQYF
TGCAGCGTCCCCCGGCGGGGAAGGGGTTACGAGCAGTACTTC
>NA|TRBV28|TRBJ2-3|once
CASSVGGQNTDTQYF
TGTGCCAGCAGCGTCGGGGGGCAGAACACAGATACGCAGTATTTT
>NA|TRBV21-1|TRBJ2-3|NA
CASSNGGHWTDTQYF
TGTGCCAGCAGCAATGGGGGACACTGGACAGATACGCAGTATTTT
>NA|TRBV6-1|TRBJ1-3|NA
CASSDHSGNTIYF
TGTGCCAGCAGTGATCACTCTGGAAACACCATATATTTT
>NA|TRBV21-1|TRBJ2-2|NA
CASSKGANIANTGELFF
TGTGCCAGCAGCAAAGGGGCAAACATAGCGAACACCGGGGAGCTGTTTTTT
>TRBD2|TRBV7-3|TRBJ2-1|once
CASSSGLARTYNEQFF
TGTGCCAGCAGCTCGGGACTAGCGAGGACCTACAATGAGCAGTTCTTC
>TRBD2|TRBV10-1|TRBJ2-2|NA
CASSESRGSGELFF
TGCGCCAGCAGTGAGTCGCGGGGGTCCGGGGAGCTGTTTTTT
>NA|TRBV5-1|TRBJ2-1|NA
CASSSPMNEQFF
TGCGCCAGCAGCTCTCCTATGAATGAGCAGTTCTTC
>NA|TRBV11-2|TRBJ2-7|NA
CASSLVTGDAGEQYF
TGTGCCAGCAGCTTAGTTACGGGGGATGCGGGCGAGCAGTACTTC
>NA|TRBV2|TRBJ2-1|NA
CASSGINYNEQFF
TGTGCCAGCAGTGGTATAAATTACAATGAGCAGTTCTTC
>NA|TRBV27|TRBJ1-1|NA
CASSLNSGVNTEAFF
TGTGCCAGCAGTTTAAACTCGGGAGTGAACACTGAAGCTTTCTTT
>TRBD1|TRBV27|TRBJ2-1|NA
CASSRPGQNYNEQFF
TGTGCCAGCAGTAGACCGGGACAGAACTACAATGAGCAGTTCTTC
>NA|TRBV7-2|TRBJ2-5|NA
CASSLLPGGQETQYF
TGTGCCAGCAGCTTATTACCAGGGGGGCAAGAGACCCAGTACTTC
>TRBD2|TRBV3-1/TRBV3-2|TRBJ2-5|NA
CASSQGRSGLARETQYF
TGTGCCAGCAGCCAAGGTCGCTCAGGACTAGCGAGGGAGACCCAGTACTTC
>TRBD1|TRBV6-1|TRBJ1-5|NA
CASSEGGQGDQPQHF
TGTGCCAGCAGTGAAGGGGGACAGGGGGATCAGCCCCAGCATTTT
>NA|TRBV13|TRBJ2-1|NA
CASSLGAGLAVSYNEQFF
TGTGCCAGCAGCTTAGGGGCTGGGCTAGCAGTCTCCTACAATGAGCAGTTCTTC
>TRBD1|TRBV28|TRBJ2-7|NA
CASSSAGTGVYEQYF
TGTGCCAGCAGTTCCGCCGGGACAGGGGTCTACGAGCAGTACTTC
>TRBD1|TRBV2|TRBJ2-5|NA
CASRDRGLLETQYF
TGTGCCAGCAGGGACAGGGGGCTTTTAGAGACCCAGTACTTC
>TRBD1|TRBV19|TRBJ2-3|NA
CASTGTDHTDTQYF
TGTGCCAGTACCGGGACAGATCACACAGATACGCAGTATTTT
>TRBD1|TRBV5-4|TRBJ1-6|few
CASSWDRVSSPLHF
TGTGCCAGCAGCTGGGACAGGGTTAGTTCACCCCTCCACTTT
>NA|TRBV27|TRBJ2-7|NA
CASRQTAFNSYEQYF
TGTGCCAGCAGGCAGACAGCATTTAATTCCTACGAGCAGTACTTC
>NA|TRBV19|TRBJ1-1|NA
CASSHDLRNTEAFF
TGTGCCAGTAGTCACGATTTGAGGAACACTGAAGCTTTCTTT
>TRBD1|TRBV29-1|TRBJ2-7|once
CSVGSGQGANTYEQYF
TGCAGCGTTGGGTCCGGACAGGGCGCCAATACCTACGAGCAGTACTTC
>NA|TRBV5-1|TRBJ2-5|NA
CASSLEVLGVQETQYF
TGCGCCAGCAGCTTGGAGGTCCTAGGGGTGCAAGAGACCCAGTACTTC
>TRBD1|TRBV6-5|TRBJ1-5|NA
CASSKGQPNQPQHF
TGTGCCAGCAGTAAGGGACAGCCCAATCAGCCCCAGCATTTT
>NA|TRBV5-1|TRBJ1-6|NA
CASKQQGYSPLHF
TGCGCCAGTAAACAACAGGGTTATTCACCCCTCCACTTT
>TRBD2|TRBV28|TRBJ2-7|NA
CASSFPGGPTYEQYF
TGTGCCAGCAGTTTCCCGGGAGGCCCAACCTACGAGCAGTACTTC
>TRBD1|TRBV18|TRBJ1-3|once
CASSHTQGAKGNTIYF
TGTGCCAGCTCTCACACGCAGGGGGCGAAAGGAAACACCATATATTTT
>TRBD2|TRBV10-3|TRBJ2-7|NA
CAISEGSSGSHEQYF
TGTGCCATCAGTGAGGGGTCGAGCGGGAGCCACGAGCAGTACTTC
>TRBD1|TRBV7-9|TRBJ1-1|few
CASSLGAGGWDTEAFF
TGTGCCAGCAGCTTAGGGGCAGGGGGCTGGGACACTGAAGCTTTCTTT
>NA|TRBV6-5|TRBJ2-3|NA
CASSYSGSTDTQYF
TGTGCCAGCAGTTACAGCGGGAGCACAGATACGCAGTATTTT
>TRBD1|TRBV10-3|TRBJ2-3|NA
CAISKGTGRLGTDTQYF
TGTGCCATCAGTAAAGGGACAGGACGGTTAGGCACAGATACGCAGTATTTT
>TRBD1|TRBV27|TRBJ2-7|NA
CASSPMGQISWEQYF
TGTGCCAGCAGCCCAATGGGACAGATCTCCTGGGAGCAGTACTTC
>NA|TRBV10-3|TRBJ2-5|once
CAISDSRETQYF
TGTGCCATCAGTGACTCGCGGGAGACCCAGTACTTC
>NA|TRBV2|TRBJ1-5|few
CASSDDINYQPQHF
TGTGCCAGCAGTGACGATATTAACTATCAGCCCCAGCATTTT
>TRBD1|TRBV11-2|TRBJ2-7|NA
CASSLGTGSYEQYF
TGTGCCAGCAGCTTAGGGACAGGCTCCTACGAGCAGTACTTC
>NA|TRBV6-2/TRBV6-3|TRBJ2-5|once
CASSALASVQETQYF
TGTGCCAGCAGTGCCCTGGCTAGCGTCCAAGAGACCCAGTACTTC
>TRBD1|TRBV2|TRBJ2-2|NA
CASTQQGAIIGELFF
TGTGCCAGCACCCAACAGGGGGCGATAATCGGGGAGCTGTTTTTT
>NA|TRBV20-1|TRBJ1-2|few
CSVSSNYGYTF
TGCAGTGTCTCCAGTAACTATGGCTACACCTTC
>TRBD1|TRBV5-4|TRBJ1-2|NA
CASSRPGQGYGYTF
TGTGCCAGCAGTCGTCCGGGACAGGGCTATGGCTACACCTTC
>NA|TRBV4-1|TRBJ2-1|once
CASSQDKEGRPYNEQFF
TGCGCCAGCAGCCAAGATAAGGAGGGTAGGCCCTACAATGAGCAGTTCTTC
>NA|TRBV25-1|TRBJ2-5|NA
CASTNDYTQYF
TGTGCCAGCACCAATGACTATACCCAGTACTTC
>TRBD2|TRBV7-3|TRBJ2-1|NA
CASSFLAGESTYNEQFF
TGTGCCAGCAGCTTTTTAGCGGGAGAGTCCACCTACAATGAGCAGTTCTTC